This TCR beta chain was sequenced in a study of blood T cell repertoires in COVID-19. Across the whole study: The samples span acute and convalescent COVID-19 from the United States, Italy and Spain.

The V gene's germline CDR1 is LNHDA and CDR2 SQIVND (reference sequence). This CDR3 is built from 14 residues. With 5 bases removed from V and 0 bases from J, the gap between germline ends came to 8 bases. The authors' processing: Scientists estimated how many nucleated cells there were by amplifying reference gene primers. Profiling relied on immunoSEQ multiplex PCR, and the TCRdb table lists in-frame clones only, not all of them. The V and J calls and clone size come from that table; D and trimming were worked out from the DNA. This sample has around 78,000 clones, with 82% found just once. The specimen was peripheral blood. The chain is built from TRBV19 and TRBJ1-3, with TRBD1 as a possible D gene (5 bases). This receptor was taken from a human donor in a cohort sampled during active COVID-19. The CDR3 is CASSAQASGNTIYF. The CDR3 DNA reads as TGTGCCAGTAGTGCACAGGCCTCTGGAAACACCATATATTTT.